This record concerns one T cell receptor beta chain sequence. The CDR3 consists of 14 residues. Per the germline V gene, CDR1 is MNHNS and CDR2 is SASEGT. V shed 3 bases, J shed 6 bases, and the junction held 5 bases outside the gene matches. This record belongs to a study of T cells in Graves' hyperthyroidism and ophthalmopathy. There were TCR beta CDR3 regions amplified from RNA transcripts. A set of HTBI primers served as the primers for a first-round RT-PCR of the TCR CDR3. In TCRdb, the multiplex PCR reads were re-called with MiXCR into one record per CDR3 protein. The repertoire holds hundreds of thousands of distinct CDR3 sequences, with 11% to 15% as singletons.

This chain uses TRBV6-1 with TRBJ1-5; 7 bases line up with TRBD1. Source material: blood. The origin of this receptor is a woman aged 25-40 years with Graves' hyperthyroidism. The CDR3 DNA follows: TGTGCCAGCAGTGAGGGGGAGGGGGCTCAGCCCCAGCATTTT. Translating it yields CASSEGEGAQPQHF.